Sequencing of this T cell receptor (beta chain) was carried out in a study of neoadjuvant anti-PD-1 for oral cavity cancer. Study overall: Before surgery, most patients got three to four biweekly 3 mg/kg nivolumab doses. Patients without progression received a fourth nivolumab dose around day 43, then surgical resection on days 50-56.

Blood libraries mostly used around 500 ng genomic DNA, six replicates each. Sequencing was performed with immunoSEQ multiplex PCR; in TCRdb, only in-frame clones are kept and a portion is missing. The sample has 65,000 to 70,000 clones; 86% are singletons. The ends were cut back, 8 bases at V and 6 bases at J, with 14 bases in the middle. Germline V gene sequence: CDR1 SGHTA, CDR2 FQGNSA. CDR3 length equals 13 residues. Time point described: after neoadjuvant nivolumab, at surgical resection. This material consisted of PBMCs, taken after nivolumab (anti-PD-1) treatment. The chain carries TRBV7-2 and TRBJ2-1; TRBD2 might be the D (6 bases). This TCR was recovered from a person aged 35-80 years with oral cavity squamous cell carcinoma. This chain's CDR3 is CASGRGGGNEQFF. In DNA form, the CDR3 reads TGTGCCAGCGGGCGGGGCGGAGGCAATGAGCAGTTCTTC.